This T cell receptor beta chain was identified in a study of spatial heterogeneity in lung cancer. This CDR3 contains 13 residues. V lost 7 bases and J lost 4; bases outside the gene matches: 4. CDR1 and CDR2 (germline): DFQATT, SNEGSKA (reference sequence). This clonotype was detected many times. Each TCR cDNA molecule carried a unique molecular identifier. TCRdb ran MiXCR on the 5' RACE reads and lists one entry per CDR3 protein. The sample lists 39,000 or so distinct CDR3 sequences, approximately 3.1% seen once, with approximately 35% in the top ten. The time point was: sample taken at primary tumor resection. Donors were around 70 untreated early-stage non-small cell lung cancer patients. Extraction of whole RNA from tumor, nontumor lung or frozen PBMC preceded unsorted sequencing.

The V gene is TRBV20-1, the J gene TRBJ2-6, with 7 bases that match TRBD1. The source of this sequence is a male donor with early-stage non-small cell lung cancer. The input for sequencing was normal lung tissue next to the tumor, taken at surgery. The CDR3 here is CSGTGAGANVLTF. CDR3 sequence (DNA): TGCAGTGGAACAGGGGCCGGGGCCAACGTCCTGACTTTC.